This T cell receptor gamma chain originates from a study of Vδ1+ human thymocytes. Thymocytes were sorted as CD3+ TCRVdelta1+ TCRVdelta2- after alphabeta T cell depletion. The CDR3 sequence is 15 residues long. Looked up from germline, CDR1 is VENAVY and CDR2 is YDSYNSRV. The J segment lost 2 bases and the V segment lost 2 bases, leaving 9 bases of the junction unmatched. Comments on this clone: Antigen: not known.

Findings and limits, study-wide: TRG sequences recurred across donors, whereas TRD sequences stayed essentially private. Highly polyclonal TRG and TRD repertoires with Gaussian CDR3 length distributions appeared in thymus.

RNA was extracted from the cells and then reverse transcribed. The CDR3 regions were amplified by multiplex PCR from V-gene primers to a constant-region primer. TCRdb applied CATT to the multiplex PCR reads for clone calling. The repertoire includes 10,000 or so gamma-chain clones, over 40% of them detected once, and 2% sits in the top ten. The genes are TRGV8 and TRGJ1 or TRGJ2. TCRdb leaves out the J gene; it was filled in here by matching the DNA to germline. The sequence derives from a boy in the first two years of life who had congenital heart surgery. The sample comprised Vdelta1+ gamma-delta thymocytes from the thymus. Subset in this sample: FACS-sorted CD3+ TCRalphabeta- TCRVdelta1+ TCRVdelta2- thymocytes. The CDR3 region is CATWDTRGHYYKKLF. As DNA, the CDR3 is TGTGCCACCTGGGATACCCGAGGGCATTATTATAAGAAACTCTTT.